A single TCR beta chain is shown here with its context. This clone was recorded once. It lacks a known antigen. No per-base quality is available; no much larger clone lies one base away. These data come from a study of blood T cell repertoires in COVID-19 (dated by TCRdb to 2018 to 2020). Regarding the research as a whole: Samples from collaborators originated in the United States, Italy and Spain and spanned both the acute and convalescent phases of COVID-19. Where available, HLA class I and class II types were obtained from metadata supplied by the sample provider rather than from assay-based typing. Samples were obtained from the ongoing ImmuneRACE study (first 160 participants) and from 1,254 subjects provided by 6 global collaborators. The material from the prospective study consisted of cDNA or gDNA derived from T cells, B-cell-depleted T cells, or PBMCs. The dataset comprised deeply sampled blood TCRbeta repertoires from subjects exposed to, actively infected with, or recovered from COVID-19. The sample metadata nearly always contained a de-identified subject ID, COVID-19 status, age in years and sex. A freely available public database, intended as a resource for researchers studying the immune response to SARS-CoV-2, is where the repertoires were released.

Overall study outcomes, separate from this receptor: How much clinical and demographic metadata was included differed by source and by participant, and the metadata was provided uncurated.

TCRbeta CDR3 regions were amplified from genomic DNA by means of the immunoSEQ Assay, a bias-controlled multiplex PCR. The study's own analysis went as follows. The number of nucleated cells in each sample was estimated by amplification of reference gene primers within the assay. To quantify the absolute abundance of each unique TCRbeta CDR3 rearrangement, sequence reads were collapsed and filtered. For each sample, productive Simpson clonality was calculated by taking the square root of Simpson's diversity index across productive rearrangements. TCRdb limited this immuneACCESS table to in-frame rearrangements with V and J called. A share of clones is missing; checked studies link under half to unresolved V genes, and the rest is unexplained. The DNA was the basis for D and trimming; V, J and clone size are from that table. Across this sample there are about 300,000 clones, with 70% to 90% seen only once. The ten largest clones represent about 4.2% of the sample.

The CDR3 measures 14 amino acids from cysteine to phenylalanine. Just CDR3 DNA is preserved here, 42 bases in frame from base 1. CDR1 and CDR2 are read off the germline V gene as LGHNA and YNFKEQ. At the junction V is shortened by 3 bases and J by 4 bases, with 11 bases in between. In the prospective study, participants were roughly 18 to 100 years old, resided in under 30 geographic areas of the United States, and were enrolled through a virtual design. In the prospective study, cohorts were assigned on the basis of participant-reported clinical history obtained from a screening survey and a study questionnaire. Recovered participants in ImmuneRACE Cohort 3 were defined by two consecutive negative NP/OP PCR tests, clearance by a healthcare professional, or resolution of symptoms. In the prospective study, whole blood, serum and a nasopharyngeal or oropharyngeal swab were collected from each participant by mobile phlebotomists. Over a roughly two-month period, participants in the prospective study had the option of providing additional blood draws and questionnaires. Prospective study blood samples were shipped either frozen or at room temperature before DNA extraction.

The sequencing input was PBMCs or T cells enriched from blood (not recorded which). This receptor was identified in a man under 40 who had recovered from COVID-19. The rearrangement joined TRBV4-2 to TRBJ2-3, and TRBD2 may be the D gene, going by 7 matching bases. The CDR3 sequence is CASSQGGTSDTQYF. The nucleotide sequence is TGTGCCAGCAGCCAGGGAGGGACATCAGATACGCAGTATTTT.